This note documents a single TCR beta chain sequence. This sample is drawn from a study of T cell responses to AZD1222 COVID-19 vaccine. Assay: immunoSEQ multiplex PCR; the TCRdb copy retains only in-frame clones and omits some. The top ten clones hold around 12% of a sample with 140,000 to 150,000 clones, more than 85% of them seen once. This receptor was obtained from an adult who had recovered from COVID-19. The sample was peripheral blood, taken after recovery from COVID-19.

CDR3 DNA sequence: TGTGCCAGCAGTAGACGAGGTAACACTGAAGCTTTCTTT. It codes for CASSRRGNTEAFF. J is TRBJ1-1 and V is TRBV6-5; no clear D gene. Deletions cut 5 bases from V and 2 bases from J, with 9 bases between. CDR1 MNHEY and CDR2 SVGAGI come from the germline V gene. The CDR3 runs 13 residues.